This TCR beta chain was captured in a study of T cell changes during pregnancy in multiple sclerosis (dated by TCRdb to between 2018 and 2021). Regarding the study in general: The study examined how the T cell repertoire changed over the course of pregnancy in women with multiple sclerosis.

Taken from cysteine to phenylalanine, the CDR3 has 17 residues. Only CDR3 DNA is held: 51 bases, read in frame from base 1. CDR1 and CDR2, per the germline V gene, are MNHNS and SASEGT. V and J lose 2 bases and 1 base, and a span of 17 bases separates them. Points on this clone: Its antigen is unknown. Base qualities are not at hand, and no much larger clone is one base apart.

The library was made by the immunoSEQ multiplex PCR assay. The table was pulled from immuneACCESS by TCRdb, which kept in-frame rearrangements only. Such tables lose some clones; where checked, under half of the loss comes from unresolved V genes, and the rest has no known cause. This sample comprises around 61,000 clones, around 91% of them detected only once. Jointly, the top ten make up over 1.2% of the sample. Sequences were derived from peripheral blood, sampled in the third trimester of pregnancy. The V gene is TRBV6-1 and the J gene is TRBJ1-2, with no reliable assignment of the D segment. This sequence originates from a female donor in good health, enrolled as a control in a pregnancy study. DNA sequence: TGTGCCAGCAGTGAACCCATGGGGAGGAGCCATAACTATGGCTACACCTTC. The translation is CASSEPMGRSHNYGYTF.